The clone carrying this TCR beta chain was observed a handful of times. Its antigen is unidentified. Unique molecular identifiers were incorporated when the TCRbeta library was constructed. Each CDR3 protein gets one entry after TCRdb re-called the PCR reads with MiXCR. The sample includes hundreds of thousands of distinct CDR3 sequences, around 14% of them seen just once. Looked up from germline, CDR1 is MGHDK and CDR2 is SYGVNS. CDR3 length: 16 amino acids. V dropped 5 bases and J dropped 3 bases, with 20 bases sitting between them. This record belongs to a study of T-cell reconstitution after alpha-beta-depleted transplantation in children. Study-wide points: It was newly produced T cells that mostly accounted for T-cell counts and diversity one year after transplant.

This material consisted of PBMCs, taken before TCRalphabeta/CD19-depleted stem cell transplant. V gene TRBV25-1 combines with J gene TRBJ2-7, with D possibly called TRBD1 or TRBD2 (6 bases each). The receptor comes from a girl aged 2-10 years with congenital amegakaryocytic thrombocytopenia, due to receive a stem cell transplant. CDR3 sequence: CASSSYETGTYYEQYF. The DNA for the CDR3 is TGTGCCAGCAGTTCTTACGAAACAGGGACTTACTACGAGCAGTACTTC.